The 25 T cell receptor beta chains listed next were all sequenced from one sample in a study of blood T cell repertoires in COVID-19. Only in-frame clones appear in the TCRdb table, and some are missing; sequencing was by immunoSEQ multiplex PCR. Among over 200,000 clones listed, roughly nine tenths were seen once. Specimen: peripheral blood. These receptors all stem from a man aged 55 to 70 with COVID-19, enrolled during active disease.

The chain combines TRBV23-1 with TRBJ1-5, with TRBD1 as a possible D gene (5 bases). TRBV23-1 is reported as an ORF; its role is uncertain. Trimming took off 0 bases at V and 3 bases at J, with 18 bases between the two ends. The CDR3 runs to 18 residues. The CDR3 region has the DNA TGCGCCAGCAGTCAATCTCAGCCCGATGACAGCTTCAATCAGCCCCAGCATTTT. Its protein product is CASSQSQPDDSFNQPQHF.

V usage is TRBV5-1 and J usage is TRBJ2-3; D unclear. The CDR3 contains 13 residues. Germline V CDR1 and CDR2: SGHRS, YFSETQ. Trimming removed 3 bases from V and 1 base from J, with 6 bases in between. Here the CDR3 DNA reads TGCGCCAGCAGCTCCTACGGCACAGATACGCAGTATTTT. Its protein product is CASSSYGTDTQYF.

The chain couples TRBV28 to TRBJ1-4; 8 bases fit TRBD1. Looked up from germline, CDR1 is MDHEN and CDR2 is SYDVKM. This CDR3 is built from 12 residues. Germline trimming cut 6 bases from V and 15 bases from J; bases unmatched to any gene: 9. The CDR3 nucleotides read TGTGCCAGCAGCAGGGGGCAGAGGTCCTTGTTTTTT. Translation: CASSRGQRSLFF.

The chain carries TRBV28 and TRBJ1-2; no definite D call. Trimming took off 2 bases at V and 8 bases at J, with 12 bases between the two ends. Germline V gene sequence: CDR1 MDHEN, CDR2 SYDVKM. The CDR3 covers 13 residues. CDR3 bases: TGTGCCAGCAGTTTAGACGGACTAGAGGGCTACACCTTC. This sequence encodes CASSLDGLEGYTF.

The J gene is TRBJ2-4, the V gene TRBV11-2, with D possibly being TRBD2 (5 bases). V gave up 4 bases and J gave up 1 base, with 20 bases separating them. The CDR3 runs 18 residues. Germline CDR1 SGHAT, CDR2 FQNNGV. The CDR3 protein is CASSSLRPGVEAKNIQYF. CDR3 DNA sequence: TGTGCCAGCAGCTCCCTTCGACCCGGGGTAGAGGCCAAAAACATTCAGTACTTC.

This chain joins TRBV18 and TRBJ2-3, with 10 bases fitting TRBD2. The CDR3 covers 16 residues. CDR1 and CDR2 (germline): KGHSH, LQKENI. V shed 8 bases and J 2 bases; nucleotides not matched to a gene: 10. The CDR3 protein is CASGRTSGATTDTQYF. The DNA for the CDR3 is TGTGCCAGCGGGCGAACTAGCGGGGCGACCACAGATACGCAGTATTTT.

The chain joins TRBV28 to TRBJ1-4, with D perhaps matching TRBD1 (6 bases). The V and J ends lost 1 base and 3 bases respectively, with 9 bases between them. This CDR3 is 15 amino acids long. Germline V gene data show CDR1 as MDHEN and CDR2 as SYDVKM. The DNA for the CDR3 is TGTGCCAGCAGTTTATTCAGGGGATCTAATGAAAAACTGTTTTTT. It codes for CASSLFRGSNEKLFF.

V usage is TRBV2 and J usage is TRBJ1-6; 9 nucleotides match TRBD1. The CDR3 is made up of 16 amino acids. V was clipped by 6 bases and J by 6 bases; unmatched bases: 9. Germline loops: CDR1 SNHLY, CDR2 FYNNEI. The CDR3 coding sequence is TGTGCCAGCAGGCCCACAGGGGGCGCCGTTAATTCACCCCTCCACTTT. Translation gives CASRPTGGAVNSPLHF.

This clone was recorded only once. The chain recombines TRBV11-3 with TRBJ2-2; 10 bases are shared with TRBD1. The germline CDR1 and CDR2 sequences are SGHNT and YENEEA. V shed 5 bases, J shed 6 bases, and the junction held 9 bases outside the gene matches. The CDR3 sequence is 16 residues long. The CDR3 spells CASSTSPGQGSGELFF. The CDR3 DNA reads TGTGCCAGCAGCACTTCCCCGGGACAGGGGTCCGGGGAGCTGTTTTTT.

V is TRBV21-1 and J is TRBJ2-1; TRBD2, as called in the table, went unchecked against the DNA. TRBV21-1 is reported as a pseudogene. The CDR3 spans 19 residues. The CDR3 bases are TGTGCCAGCAGCGTACCGGGACTAGCGGATGATAGCTCCTACAATGAGCAGTTCTTC. Its protein product is CASSVPGLADDSSYNEQFF.

The chain links TRBV5-6 to TRBJ2-7, with TRBD2 matching 9 bases. The CDR3 runs to 15 residues. V gave up 8 bases and J gave up 2 bases; unmatched junction bases: 11. Germline CDR1 SGHDT, CDR2 YYEEEE. Written as DNA, the CDR3 is TGTGCCAGTTCACAAGAGCGGGGGGTTCCCTACGAGCAGTACTTC. It specifies CASSQERGVPYEQYF.

As regards this clone: The germline gene is not matched at one end of the junction; a read error may be the cause. This sequence joins TRBV27 and TRBJ2-7; TRBD2 agrees at 13 bases. Germline values: CDR1 MNHEY, CDR2 SMNVEV (reference sequence). The CDR3 runs to 13 residues. The CDR3 region has the DNA TGTGCCAGCAGTTTATCGACTAGCGGGAGGACCTTCTTC. It encodes CASSLSTSGRTFF.

The CDR3 DNA reads TGTGCCATCAGTGGGCGGCAGGGGTTAACTGAAGCTTTCTTT. Its translation: CAISGRQGLTEAFF. The rearrangement links TRBV10-3 to TRBJ1-1, with D tentatively TRBD1 (6 bases). V was trimmed by 4 bases and J by 5 bases, leaving 14 bases between them. This CDR3 is 14 amino acids long. The V gene's germline CDR1 is ENHRY and CDR2 SYGVKD.

The V gene is TRBV30, the J gene TRBJ1-4, with D tentatively TRBD1 (5 bases). V was clipped by 3 bases and J by 6 bases, with 14 bases between them. Germline CDR1 reads GTSNPN; CDR2 reads SVGIG (reference sequence). The CDR3 is made up of 14 amino acids. As DNA, the CDR3 is TGTGCCTGGAGACTTCCGTGGGGCGATGAAAAACTGTTTTTT. Translating gives CAWRLPWGDEKLFF.

The chain uses TRBV5-4 and TRBJ1-2; tentative D call: TRBD1 (5 bases). The CDR3 spans 18 residues. V was cut by 4 bases and J by 2 bases, with 24 bases left in between. Germline V gene data show CDR1 as SGHNT and CDR2 as YYREEE (reference sequence). In DNA, the CDR3 is TGTGCCAGCAGCGCGGGGACCTCAACACCGGGCTTAAACTATGGCTACACCTTC. Translating gives CASSAGTSTPGLNYGYTF.

This clone was seen more than once but under ten times. The chain is built from TRBV3-1 (or the pseudogene TRBV3-2) and TRBJ2-2, with 12 bases identical to TRBD2. V dropped 5 bases and J dropped 7; count of bases not matched to a gene: 8. The germline gives CDR1 LGHDT, CDR2 YNNKEL (reference sequence). The CDR3 has 16 residues. CDR3 sequence: CASSYETSGGFGELFF. DNA of the CDR3: TGTGCCAGCAGCTACGAGACTAGCGGGGGCTTCGGGGAGCTGTTTTTT.

V gene TRBV21-1 combines with J gene TRBJ2-7; the table's D call of TRBD2 was not tested on the DNA. TRBV21-1 is listed as a pseudogene. The CDR3 runs 19 residues. The CDR3 region has the DNA TGTGCCAGCAGCAAAGTGTCGCGACTAGCGGGAGTCTTCTCCTACGAGCAGTACTTC. This codes for CASSKVSRLAGVFSYEQYF.

The chain is built from TRBV5-1 and TRBJ1-2; no reliable D call. Germline V gene data show CDR1 as SGHRS and CDR2 as YFSETQ. This CDR3 has 13 residues. Trimming cost V 5 bases and J 0 bases, with 8 bases left between them. The CDR3 spells CASRTEANYGYTF. The CDR3 DNA reads as TGCGCCAGCAGGACCGAGGCTAACTATGGCTACACCTTC.

This sequence joins TRBV24-1 and TRBJ1-2, with TRBD1 as a possible D gene (5 bases). Trimming left V 2 bases short and J 2 bases short, with 14 bases between. The CDR3 has 16 residues. CDR1 KGHDR and CDR2 SFDVKD come from the germline V gene. The CDR3 reads CATSDSQTAMNYGYTF. CDR3 bases: TGTGCCACCAGTGATTCCCAGACAGCCATGAACTATGGCTACACCTTC.

This chain's CDR3 is CASRGAVTLHNEQFF. DNA for the CDR3: TGCGCCAGCAGGGGAGCGGTCACGTTACACAATGAGCAGTTCTTC. The J gene is TRBJ2-1, the V gene TRBV5-1, with D perhaps TRBD2 (5 bases). Germline V gives CDR1 SGHRS, CDR2 YFSETQ. The CDR3 contains 15 residues. Trimming pared 5 bases from V and 5 bases from J, leaving 17 bases between. The full variable domain, in which reference TRBV5-1 and TRBJ2-1 provide the parts outside the CDR3, is KAGVTQTPRYLIKTRGQQVTLSCSPISGHRSVSWYQQTPGQGLQFLFEYFSETQRNKGNFPGRFSGRQFSNSRSEMNVSTLELGDSALYLCASRGAVTLHNEQFFGPGTRLTVL.

The chain carries TRBV16 and TRBJ1-4, with D hard to call. Between the trimmed V and J ends, which lost 1 base and 8 bases, there was a span of 17 bases. The length of the CDR3 is 16 residues. The germline V gene has CDR1 KGHSY and CDR2 FQNENV. The chain's CDR3 is CASSQFGGPKEEKLFF. CDR3 bases: TGTGCCAGCAGCCAATTTGGAGGGCCCAAGGAGGAAAAACTGTTTTTT.

This chain uses TRBV5-6 with TRBJ2-5; 7 bases line up with TRBD2. The trim removed 4 bases at V and 3 bases at J, leaving 6 bases unmatched. In germline, CDR1 is SGHDT, CDR2 YYEEEE. The CDR3 loop spans 14 amino acids. CDR3 DNA sequence: TGTGCCAGCAGCCAGGTCGGGACTAAAGAGACCCAGTACTTC. Translating gives CASSQVGTKETQYF.

The chain recombines TRBV14 with TRBJ1-6, with TRBD1 as a possible D gene (5 bases). The germline CDR1 and CDR2 sequences are SGHDN and FVKESK. The ends were cut back, 0 bases at V and 9 bases at J, with 18 bases in the middle. The CDR3 has 17 amino acids. The CDR3 DNA reads TGTGCCAGCAGCCAAGAAATCCGGGGGGACGGCGGTTCACCCCTCCACTTT. The encoded protein is CASSQEIRGDGGSPLHF.

Comments on this clone: The same CDR3 is also encoded by other DNA sequences in this sample. CDR3 DNA: TGTGCCAGCAGCTTAGCCACAGGGGCGATCACAGATACGCAGTATTTT. Translating it yields CASSLATGAITDTQYF. This chain connects TRBV7-6 to TRBJ2-3; 7 bases map to TRBD1. V shed 0 bases and J 2 bases; nucleotides not matched to a gene: 5. Per the germline V gene, CDR1 is SGHVS and CDR2 is FNYEAQ. The CDR3 contains 16 residues.

The rearrangement uses TRBV24-1 and TRBJ2-3; 11 bases line up with TRBD2. CDR1 is KGHDR, CDR2 SFDVKD, per germline. With V trimmed by 4 bases and J by 5 bases, 4 bases remained unmatched. The CDR3 totals 15 residues. The CDR3 region is CATSDSSGGIDTQYF. In DNA, the CDR3 is TGTGCCACCAGTGACTCTAGCGGGGGGATAGATACGCAGTATTTT.